This is a list of T cell receptor beta chains from one sample in a study of response to subunit inactivated influenza vaccine. TCRdb itself ran the RT-PCR reads through MiXCR, one entry per CDR3 protein. The sample includes about 650,000 distinct CDR3 sequences, 11% to 15% of them seen just once. The starting material was PBMCs from blood, obtained 14 days before vaccination. The receptors were sampled from a man aged 45 to 65 who received an inactivated influenza vaccine. The CDR3 runs from the conserved cysteine through the conserved F or W. The D gene is left open where the match is weak. Part of the rows lack a size; the others show once, few, many or a class for expanded clones.

TRBJ2-1 TRBV5-1 TRBD2 many 15 CASSLGGGAANEQFF TGCGCCAGCAGCTTGGGCGGGGGGGCAGCCAATGAGCAGTTCTTC
TRBJ2-1 TRBV28 NA few 18 CATQLGSQWGPGVNEQFF TGTGCCACCCAACTAGGTTCCCAGTGGGGTCCAGGGGTAAATGAGCAGTTCTTC
TRBJ2-5 TRBV5-1 TRBD2 few 16 CASRREGPLVKETQYF TGCGCCAGCCGGCGGGAGGGCCCTCTAGTCAAGGAGACCCAGTACTTC
TRBJ2-7 TRBV20-1 TRBD2 few 16 CSAPLLSSGRANEQYF TGCAGTGCCCCATTGTTATCTAGCGGGAGGGCCAACGAGCAGTACTTC
TRBJ2-3 TRBV3-1 NA many 16 CASSQDGRTIPDTQYF TGTGCCAGCAGCCAAGATGGCAGGACAATCCCGGATACGCAGTATTTT
TRBJ2-2 TRBV12-3/TRBV12-4 NA many 15 CASSLESGITGELFF TGTGCCAGCAGTTTAGAGTCCGGGATCACCGGGGAGCTGTTTTTT
TRBJ2-1 TRBV11-2 NA NA 13 CASSLFHGHEQFF TGTGCCAGCAGCTTGTTCCACGGTCATGAGCAGTTCTTC
TRBJ2-3 TRBV6-1 NA few 15 CASSNWGVDGDTQYF TGTGCCAGCTCAAACTGGGGGGTTGATGGAGATACGCAGTATTTT
TRBJ2-1 TRBV27 TRBD2 NA 15 CASSLSREGYNEQFF TGTGCCAGCAGTTTATCCCGGGAGGGATACAATGAGCAGTTCTTC
TRBJ2-5 TRBV20-1 TRBD1 NA 13 CSASRTGAETQYF TGCAGTGCTTCCCGGACAGGGGCAGAGACCCAGTACTTC
TRBJ2-3 TRBV9 TRBD2 NA 15 CASSTSGRATDTQYF TGTGCCAGCAGCACTAGCGGGAGGGCCACAGATACGCAGTATTTT
TRBJ2-7 TRBV6-1 NA few 14 CASTQGGVGYEQYF TGTGCCAGCACCCAAGGGGGGGTCGGCTACGAGCAGTACTTC
TRBJ2-5 TRBV6-2/TRBV6-3 NA few 17 CASTTMGGRWIEETQYF TGTGCCAGCACGACTATGGGGGGGCGCTGGATTGAAGAGACCCAGTACTTC
TRBJ2-4 TRBV5-1 TRBD1 few 14 CASSLWDREAIQYF TGCGCCAGCAGCTTATGGGACAGGGAGGCCATTCAGTACTTC
TRBJ1-5 TRBV10-3 NA few 14 CAISAELSNQPQHF TGTGCCATCAGTGCTGAGTTAAGCAATCAGCCCCAGCATTTT
TRBJ2-1 TRBV29-1 NA few 15 CSVGIRPSSYNEQFF TGCAGCGTTGGAATTCGGCCTAGCTCCTACAATGAGCAGTTCTTC
TRBJ2-7 TRBV7-8 NA few 14 CASSYGQLSLEQYF TGTGCCAGCAGCTACGGACAGCTCAGTCTTGAGCAGTACTTC
TRBJ1-4 TRBV12-3/TRBV12-4 NA few 13 CASSFRVNEKLFF TGTGCCAGCAGTTTTCGTGTTAATGAAAAACTGTTTTTT
TRBJ2-3 TRBV9 NA few 14 CASSVEPRGDTQYF TGTGCCAGCAGCGTAGAACCCAGGGGAGATACGCAGTATTTT
TRBJ2-7 TRBV6-1 TRBD1 NA 15 CASSVTGTGSCEQYF TGTGCCAGCAGTGTGACCGGGACAGGCTCCTGCGAGCAGTACTTC
TRBJ2-3 TRBV7-9 TRBD2 many 17 CASSSWTSGRLTDTQYF TGTGCCAGCAGCTCTTGGACTAGCGGGCGACTGACAGATACGCAGTATTTT
TRBJ2-1 TRBV5-6 TRBD2 few 17 CASSYKGTSGRYNEQFF TGTGCCAGCAGCTATAAAGGGACTAGCGGGCGGTACAATGAGCAGTTCTTC
TRBJ1-5 TRBV28 TRBD1 NA 14 CAMGRQGGDQPQHF TGTGCCATGGGCCGACAGGGGGGAGATCAGCCCCAGCATTTT
TRBJ2-2 TRBV11-2 TRBD2 few 17 CASSPYLGRDDTGELFF TGTGCCAGCAGCCCCTATCTAGGGAGGGACGACACCGGGGAGCTGTTTTTT
TRBJ2-2 TRBV7-9 NA NA 15 CASSLPDGLTGELFF TGTGCCAGCAGCTTACCCGACGGACTGACCGGGGAGCTGTTTTTT
TRBJ1-1 TRBV10-3 NA many 15 CAISEAGRRNTEAFF TGTGCCATCAGTGAAGCAGGGAGGCGGAACACTGAAGCTTTCTTT
TRBJ2-7 TRBV11-1 NA many 15 CASSPSSGFYHEQYF TGTGCCAGCAGCCCGAGTTCCGGGTTCTACCACGAGCAGTACTTC
TRBJ2-1 TRBV15 NA NA 16 CATSRKLRDLPNEQFF TGTGCCACCAGCAGAAAACTCCGGGACTTACCGAATGAGCAGTTCTTC
TRBJ1-1 TRBV11-2 TRBD1 few 16 CASSPVRQGMNTEAFF TGTGCCAGCAGCCCCGTTCGACAGGGAATGAACACTGAAGCTTTCTTT
TRBJ1-5 TRBV2 NA few 15 CASKARVNSNQPQHF TGTGCCAGCAAGGCCAGGGTAAATAGCAATCAGCCCCAGCATTTT
TRBJ1-1 TRBV20-1 TRBD1 many 15 CSATAPGRGQTEAFF TGCAGTGCTACGGCACCGGGCAGGGGGCAAACTGAAGCTTTCTTT
TRBJ2-1 TRBV6-6 NA NA 13 CASSYNVYNEQFF TGTGCCAGCAGTTACAACGTGTACAATGAGCAGTTCTTC
TRBJ2-5 TRBV7-2 NA NA 13 CASRLGGSETQYF TGTGCCAGCAGATTAGGGGGGTCGGAGACCCAGTACTTC
TRBJ2-3 TRBV14 NA NA 16 CASSQFVGVIPDTQYF TGTGCCAGCAGCCAATTTGTGGGAGTAATACCGGATACGCAGTATTTT
TRBJ2-7 TRBV12-3/TRBV12-4 NA many 13 CASSFRERYEQYF TGTGCCAGCAGTTTCCGGGAGCGGTACGAGCAGTACTTC
TRBJ2-1 TRBV2 NA few 13 CASTGYRYNEQFF TGTGCCAGCACCGGCTACCGCTACAATGAGCAGTTCTTC
TRBJ2-3 TRBV5-3 TRBD1 NA 16 CARDVERTGLTDTQYF TGTGCTAGAGACGTCGAGCGGACAGGGCTTACAGATACGCAGTATTTT
TRBJ1-3 TRBV6-5 NA NA 15 CASSYVGGTGNTIYF TGTGCCAGCAGTTACGTTGGGGGAACGGGAAACACCATATATTTT
TRBJ2-7 TRBV12-3/TRBV12-4 NA NA 15 CASSLNGAPSYEQYF TGTGCCAGCAGTTTAAATGGGGCCCCCTCCTACGAGCAGTACTTC
TRBJ2-7 TRBV28 TRBD1 few 15 CASLTGGQGVVEQYF TGTGCCAGCCTCACCGGAGGACAGGGGGTGGTAGAGCAGTACTTC
TRBJ1-6 TRBV20-1 NA few 15 CSAPTGSSYNSPLHF TGCAGTGCGCCAACAGGAAGCTCCTATAATTCACCCCTCCACTTT
TRBJ2-2 TRBV20-1 NA few 15 CATWRGGANTGELFF TGCGCAACCTGGAGGGGGGGGGCGAACACCGGGGAGCTGTTTTTT
TRBJ2-3 TRBV28 NA few 15 CASSLPGVSTDTQYF TGTGCCAGCAGTTTACCGGGAGTTAGCACAGATACGCAGTATTTT
TRBJ2-5 TRBV12-3/TRBV12-4 NA NA 15 CASSFMAARGETQYF TGTGCCAGCAGTTTCATGGCAGCTAGGGGGGAGACCCAGTACTTC
TRBJ2-1 TRBV7-9 NA NA 16 CASSPRGTGFQNEQFF TGTGCCAGCAGCCCAAGGGGGACTGGCTTTCAGAATGAGCAGTTCTTC
TRBJ2-1 TRBV7-8 NA few 12 CASGRTRNEQFF TGTGCCAGCGGCCGAACGAGGAATGAGCAGTTCTTC